This T cell receptor beta chain was recovered during a study of PD-1 blockade in classical Hodgkin lymphoma. Time point meaning: cycle 4 day 1 (C4D1), after 6 weeks of nivolumab. There was relapse after autologous stem cell transplantation in every patient, and there was variation in brentuximab vedotin exposure. This clone has a single count. The antigen is unknown. Clones were read by immunoSEQ multiplex PCR, and TCRdb kept only the in-frame ones, dropping some. The repertoire holds just under 65,000 clones, with about 89% as singletons. Study conclusions and caveats: By C4D1 there was a significant rise in CD4+ TCR diversity but not in CD8+ TCR diversity.

V lost 2 bases and J lost 3, with 8 bases in between. Germline V CDR1 and CDR2: MGHRA, YSYEKL. CDR3 length equals 13 residues. J is TRBJ2-7 and V is TRBV4-1; a possible D gene is TRBD1 (5 bases). The sample was peripheral blood mononuclear cells (PBMCs), taken before the fourth cycle of nivolumab. This TCR was recovered from a human donor with classical Hodgkin lymphoma. The CDR3 DNA sequence: TGCGCCAGCAGCCAACCTGACAGCTACGAGCAGTACTTC. Encoded protein: CASSQPDSYEQYF.